This is a list of T cell receptor beta chains from one sample in a study of T cell repertoires in cytomegalovirus infection. Using its own MiXCR run on the reads, TCRdb lists one record per CDR3 protein. The repertoire holds hundreds of thousands of distinct CDR3 sequences, with about 40% as singletons. The sample comprised PBMCs. The receptors come from a human donor in good health (CMV status not recorded). Some clones in this sample may be carry-over from other donors' samples. CDR3s include the opening cysteine and the closing phenylalanine or tryptophan. A D gene is named only where the DNA matches it firmly. Some rows have no size entry. The others give once, few or many, or a class for an expanded clone.

TGTGCCAGCAGCTTACACGGCCCGCCTTTCTTT	CASSLHGPPFF	TRBJ1-1	NA	few	TRBV7-2
TGCGCCAGCAGCCAAGAAAATAGGGGTAGCGGGAGTAGGGCTGAGCAGTTCTTC	CASSQENRGSGSRAEQFF	TRBJ2-1	TRBD2	few	TRBV4-1
TGTGCCAGCAGCTCTCCGGGGGCAACAGATACGCAGTATTTT	CASSSPGATDTQYF	TRBJ2-3	NA	NA	TRBV7-2
TGTGCCAGCAGTTACTGGCTAGCGGGGGGACTTATAGGTCGCTCCTACAATGAGCAGTTCTTC	CASSYWLAGGLIGRSYNEQFF	TRBJ2-1	TRBD2	few	TRBV6-2/TRBV6-3
TGTGCCAGCTCCACAGCGGGCGGTCCCCTCCACTTT	CASSTAGGPLHF	TRBJ1-6	NA	NA	TRBV28
TGTGCCAGCAGCCTTCCGGCTCAGGGCTTTTTCTATGGCTACACCTTC	CASSLPAQGFFYGYTF	TRBJ1-2	NA	few	TRBV7-2
TGCAGTGCTAGGGGCGGGGGGTCGGTGAATTCACCCCTCCACTTT	CSARGGGSVNSPLHF	TRBJ1-6	NA	few	TRBV20-1
TGCGCCAGCAGGGACGGGAGCTCCTATAATTCACCCCTCCACTTT	CASRDGSSYNSPLHF	TRBJ1-6	NA	few	TRBV5-1
TGTGCCAGCGGTCCAGGGTTCCACGAGCAGTACTTC	CASGPGFHEQYF	TRBJ2-7	NA	few	TRBV7-4
TGTGCCAGTGGGCGCGGGACAGTTAAAGGCTACACCTTC	CASGRGTVKGYTF	TRBJ1-2	TRBD1	few	TRBV19
TGTGCCAGCGCGTCCCTACAGTTTTATAATTCACACCTCCCCTTT	CASASLQFYNSHLPF	TRBJ1-6	NA	once	TRBV27
TGCAGTGCTAGAGATCTTCAGCGACAGGGGGTTCCGGGCTACACCTTC	CSARDLQRQGVPGYTF	TRBJ1-2	TRBD1	NA	TRBV20-1
TGTGCCAGCAGTTACTCGATCGGGGTCAACTATGGCTACACCTTC	CASSYSIGVNYGYTF	TRBJ1-2	NA	NA	TRBV6-5
TGTGCCAGCAGCTCCCCCGAGGTATTAGGGAACACTGAAGCTTTCTTT	CASSSPEVLGNTEAFF	TRBJ1-1	NA	few	TRBV7-9
TGCAGCGTTCAGGGCAGGGACAATGAGCAGTTCTTC	CSVQGRDNEQFF	TRBJ2-1	NA	NA	TRBV29-1
TGTGCCAGCAGCTCGGGACTAGCCGACCCAGATACGCAGTATTTT	CASSSGLADPDTQYF	TRBJ2-3	TRBD2	many	TRBV7-2
TGTGCCAGCAGTTCCACAGGGGGCGATAGCAATCAGCCCCAGCATTTT	CASSSTGGDSNQPQHF	TRBJ1-5	TRBD1	few	TRBV6-5
TGTGCCATCAGTGAGTCGCGGCTAGCAGTCGACGAGCAGTACTTC	CAISESRLAVDEQYF	TRBJ2-7	NA	many	TRBV10-3
TGTGCCAGCAGCCAAGATCTACAGGGGGCGCCTGGCTACACCTTC	CASSQDLQGAPGYTF	TRBJ1-2	TRBD1	NA	TRBV14
TGTGCCAGCAGTCCACGGACAGGGAGGAACTATGGCTACACCTTC	CASSPRTGRNYGYTF	TRBJ1-2	TRBD1	NA	TRBV6-5
TGTGCCAGCAGTTTATGGGCTAGCGGAGCCCAGTACTTC	CASSLWASGAQYF	TRBJ2-5	TRBD2	NA	TRBV27
TGTGCCAGCAGTGCTGGACTTGGGAGAGGAGAGACCCAGTACTTC	CASSAGLGRGETQYF	TRBJ2-5	NA	NA	TRBV2